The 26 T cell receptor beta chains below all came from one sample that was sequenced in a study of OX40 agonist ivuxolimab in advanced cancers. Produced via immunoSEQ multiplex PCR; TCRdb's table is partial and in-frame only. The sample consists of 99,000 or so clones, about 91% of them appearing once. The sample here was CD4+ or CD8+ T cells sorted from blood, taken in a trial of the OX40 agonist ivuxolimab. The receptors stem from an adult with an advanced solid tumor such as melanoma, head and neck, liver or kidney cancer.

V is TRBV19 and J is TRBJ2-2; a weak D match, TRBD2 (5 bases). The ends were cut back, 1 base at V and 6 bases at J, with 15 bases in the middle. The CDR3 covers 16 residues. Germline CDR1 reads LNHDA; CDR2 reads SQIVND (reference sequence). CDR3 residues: CASSIAGVRAAGELFF. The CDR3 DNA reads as TGTGCCAGTAGTATAGCCGGGGTCCGGGCGGCCGGGGAGCTGTTTTTT.

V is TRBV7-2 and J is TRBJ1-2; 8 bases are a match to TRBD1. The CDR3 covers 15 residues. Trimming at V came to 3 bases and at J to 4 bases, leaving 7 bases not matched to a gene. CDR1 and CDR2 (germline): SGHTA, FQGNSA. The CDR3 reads CASSLKTGEGYGYTF. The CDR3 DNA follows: TGTGCCAGCAGCTTGAAGACAGGGGAGGGCTATGGCTACACCTTC.

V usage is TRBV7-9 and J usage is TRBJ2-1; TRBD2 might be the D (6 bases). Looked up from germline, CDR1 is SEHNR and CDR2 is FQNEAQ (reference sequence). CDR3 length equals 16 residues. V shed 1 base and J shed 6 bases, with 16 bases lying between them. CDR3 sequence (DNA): TGTGCCAGCAGCTTAGGGGGATATAGCGGAGTCAATGAGCAGTTCTTC. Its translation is CASSLGGYSGVNEQFF.

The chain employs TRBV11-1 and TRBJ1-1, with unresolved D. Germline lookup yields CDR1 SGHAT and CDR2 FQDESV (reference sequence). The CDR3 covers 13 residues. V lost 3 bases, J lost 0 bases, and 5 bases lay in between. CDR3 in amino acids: CASSFELNTEAFF. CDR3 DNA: TGTGCCAGCAGCTTCGAGTTGAACACTGAAGCTTTCTTT.

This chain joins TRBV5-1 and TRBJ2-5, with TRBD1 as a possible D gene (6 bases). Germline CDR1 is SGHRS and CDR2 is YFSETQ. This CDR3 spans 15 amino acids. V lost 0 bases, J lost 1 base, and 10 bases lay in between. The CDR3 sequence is CASSLEGTPQETQYF. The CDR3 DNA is TGCGCCAGCAGCTTGGAAGGGACACCCCAAGAGACCCAGTACTTC.

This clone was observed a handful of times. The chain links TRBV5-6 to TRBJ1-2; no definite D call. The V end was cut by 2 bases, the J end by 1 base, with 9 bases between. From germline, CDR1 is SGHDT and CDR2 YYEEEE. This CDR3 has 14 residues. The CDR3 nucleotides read TGTGCCAGCAGCTTAAGCAGGCTTAACTATGGCTACACCTTC. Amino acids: CASSLSRLNYGYTF.

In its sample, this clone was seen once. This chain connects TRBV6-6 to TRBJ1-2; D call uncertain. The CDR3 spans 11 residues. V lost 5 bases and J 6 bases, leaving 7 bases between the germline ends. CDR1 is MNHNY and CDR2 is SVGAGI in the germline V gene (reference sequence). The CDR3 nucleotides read TGTGCCAGCAGTAGGGTTGATGGCTACACCTTC. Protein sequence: CASSRVDGYTF.

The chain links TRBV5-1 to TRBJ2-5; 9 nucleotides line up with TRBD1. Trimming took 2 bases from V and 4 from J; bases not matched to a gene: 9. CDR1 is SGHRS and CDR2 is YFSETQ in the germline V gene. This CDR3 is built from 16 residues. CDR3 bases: TGCGCCAGCAGCTTAGGACGGACAGGGGTTACAGAGACCCAGTACTTC. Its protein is CASSLGRTGVTETQYF.

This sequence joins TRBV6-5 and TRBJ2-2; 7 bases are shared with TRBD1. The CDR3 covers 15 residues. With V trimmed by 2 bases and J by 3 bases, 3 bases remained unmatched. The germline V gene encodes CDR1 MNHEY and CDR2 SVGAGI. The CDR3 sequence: CASSYDRVDTGELFF. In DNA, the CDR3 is TGTGCCAGCAGTTACGACAGGGTGGACACCGGGGAGCTGTTTTTT.

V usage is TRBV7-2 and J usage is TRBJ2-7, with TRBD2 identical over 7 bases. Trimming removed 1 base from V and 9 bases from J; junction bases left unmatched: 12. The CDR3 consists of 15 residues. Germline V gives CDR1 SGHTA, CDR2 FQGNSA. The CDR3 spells CASSLGTGLSLRQYF. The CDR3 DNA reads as TGTGCCAGCAGCTTAGGTACGGGACTAAGCTTGCGGCAGTACTTC.

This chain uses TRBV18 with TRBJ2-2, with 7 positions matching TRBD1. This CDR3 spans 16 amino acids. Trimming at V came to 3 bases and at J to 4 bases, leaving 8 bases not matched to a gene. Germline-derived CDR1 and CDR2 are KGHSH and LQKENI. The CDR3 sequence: CASSPGREGATGELFF. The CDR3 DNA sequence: TGTGCCAGCTCACCGGGTCGTGAGGGGGCCACCGGGGAGCTGTTTTTT. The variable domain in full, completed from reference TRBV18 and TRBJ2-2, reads NAGVMQNPRHLVRRRGQEARLRCSPMKGHSHVYWYRQLPEEGLKFMVYLQKENIIDESGMPKERFSAEFPKEGPSILRIQQVVRGDSAAYFCASSPGREGATGELFFGEGSRLTVL.

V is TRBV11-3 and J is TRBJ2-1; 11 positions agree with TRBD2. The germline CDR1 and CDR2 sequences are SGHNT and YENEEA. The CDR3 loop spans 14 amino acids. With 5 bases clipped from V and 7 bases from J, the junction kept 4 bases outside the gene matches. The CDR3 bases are TGTGCCAGCAGCCAGGCTAGCGGGAGGAATGAGCAGTTCTTC. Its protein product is CASSQASGRNEQFF. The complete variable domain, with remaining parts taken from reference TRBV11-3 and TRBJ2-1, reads EAGVVQSPRYKIIEKKQPVAFWCNPISGHNTLYWYLQNLGQGPELLIRYENEEAVDDSQLPKDRFSAERLKGVDSTLKIQPAELGDSAVYLCASSQASGRNEQFFGPGTRLTVL.

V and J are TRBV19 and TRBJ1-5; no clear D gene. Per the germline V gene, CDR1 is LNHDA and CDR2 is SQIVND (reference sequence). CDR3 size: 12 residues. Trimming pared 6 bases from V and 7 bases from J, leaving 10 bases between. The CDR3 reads CASSYLQQPQHF. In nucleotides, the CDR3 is TGTGCCAGTAGCTACCTTCAACAGCCCCAGCATTTT.

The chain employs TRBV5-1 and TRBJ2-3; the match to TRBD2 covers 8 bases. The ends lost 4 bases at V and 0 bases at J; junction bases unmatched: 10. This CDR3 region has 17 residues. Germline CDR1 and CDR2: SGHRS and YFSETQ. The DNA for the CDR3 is TGCGCCAGCAGCCTCCAGATTAGCGGGGCTAGCACAGATACGCAGTATTTT. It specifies CASSLQISGASTDTQYF.

The CDR3 loop is CASTMGGVRGYTF. The CDR3 DNA follows: TGTGCCAGCACTATGGGGGGCGTGCGGGGCTACACCTTC. The gene calls are TRBV28 and TRBJ1-2, with TRBD1 as a possible D gene (6 bases). The germline V gene has CDR1 MDHEN and CDR2 SYDVKM. Trimming pared 7 bases from V and 8 bases from J, leaving 17 bases between. This CDR3 is 13 amino acids long.

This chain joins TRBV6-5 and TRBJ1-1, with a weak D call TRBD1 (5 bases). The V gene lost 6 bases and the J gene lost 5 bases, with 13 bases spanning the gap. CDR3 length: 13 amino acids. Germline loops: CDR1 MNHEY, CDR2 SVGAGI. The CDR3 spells CASRRGMGTEAFF. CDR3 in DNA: TGTGCCAGCAGGCGGGGCATGGGGACTGAAGCTTTCTTT.

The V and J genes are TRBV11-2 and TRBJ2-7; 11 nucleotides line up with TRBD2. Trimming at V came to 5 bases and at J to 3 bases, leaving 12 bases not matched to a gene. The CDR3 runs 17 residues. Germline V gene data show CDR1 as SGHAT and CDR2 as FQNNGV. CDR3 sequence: CASSPQATSGSLYEQYF. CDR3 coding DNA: TGTGCCAGCAGCCCACAGGCTACTAGCGGGAGTCTCTACGAGCAGTACTTC.

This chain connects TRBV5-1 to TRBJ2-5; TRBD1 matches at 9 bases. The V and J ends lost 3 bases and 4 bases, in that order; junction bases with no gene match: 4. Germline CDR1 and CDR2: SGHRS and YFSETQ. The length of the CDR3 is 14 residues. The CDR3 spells CASSYDRGAETQYF. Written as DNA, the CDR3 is TGCGCCAGCAGCTATGACAGGGGGGCAGAGACCCAGTACTTC.

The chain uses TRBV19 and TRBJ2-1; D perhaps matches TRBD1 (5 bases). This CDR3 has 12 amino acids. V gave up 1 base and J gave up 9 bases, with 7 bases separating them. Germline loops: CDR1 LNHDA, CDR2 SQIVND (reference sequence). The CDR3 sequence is CASSIGGGEQFF. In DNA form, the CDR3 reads TGTGCCAGTAGTATAGGGGGCGGTGAGCAGTTCTTC.

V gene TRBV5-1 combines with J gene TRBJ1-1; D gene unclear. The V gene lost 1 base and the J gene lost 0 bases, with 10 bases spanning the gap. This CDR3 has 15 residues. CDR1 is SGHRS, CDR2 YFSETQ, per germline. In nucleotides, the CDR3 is TGCGCCAGCAGCTTGTCGGCGGGCATGAACACTGAAGCTTTCTTT. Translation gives CASSLSAGMNTEAFF.

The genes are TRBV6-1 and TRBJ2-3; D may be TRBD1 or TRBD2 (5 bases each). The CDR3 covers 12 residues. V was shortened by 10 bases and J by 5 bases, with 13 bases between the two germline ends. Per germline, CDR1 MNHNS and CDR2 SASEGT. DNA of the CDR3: TGTGCCACCCGGGACCCCGGAGATACGCAGTATTTT. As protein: CATRDPGDTQYF.

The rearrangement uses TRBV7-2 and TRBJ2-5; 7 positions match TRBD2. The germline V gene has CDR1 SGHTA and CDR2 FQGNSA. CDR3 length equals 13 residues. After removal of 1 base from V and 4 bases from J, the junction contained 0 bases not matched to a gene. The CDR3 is CASSLGGGETQYF. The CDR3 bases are TGTGCCAGCAGCTTAGGGGGGGGAGAGACCCAGTACTTC.

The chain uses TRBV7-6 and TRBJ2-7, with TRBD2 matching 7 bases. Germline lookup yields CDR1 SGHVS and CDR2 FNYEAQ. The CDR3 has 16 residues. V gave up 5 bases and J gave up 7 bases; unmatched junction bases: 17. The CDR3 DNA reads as TGTGCCAGCAGCCCCCCCGTTGCGGGAGCCGCCGTTGAGCAGTACTTC. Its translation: CASSPPVAGAAVEQYF.

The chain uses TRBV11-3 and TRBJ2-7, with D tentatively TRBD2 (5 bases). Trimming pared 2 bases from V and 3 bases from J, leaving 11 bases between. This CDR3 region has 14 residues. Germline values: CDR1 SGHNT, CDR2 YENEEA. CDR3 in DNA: TGTGCCAGCAGCTTATTCCCCGCGGGCTACGAGCAGTACTTC. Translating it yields CASSLFPAGYEQYF.

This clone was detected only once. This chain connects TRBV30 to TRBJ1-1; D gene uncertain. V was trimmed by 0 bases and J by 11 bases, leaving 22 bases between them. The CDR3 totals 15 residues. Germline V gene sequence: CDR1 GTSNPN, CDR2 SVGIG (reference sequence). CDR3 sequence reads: CAWSVQGSQSTRAFF. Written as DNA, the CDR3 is TGTGCCTGGAGTGTGCAAGGGTCTCAATCAACTCGGGCTTTCTTT.

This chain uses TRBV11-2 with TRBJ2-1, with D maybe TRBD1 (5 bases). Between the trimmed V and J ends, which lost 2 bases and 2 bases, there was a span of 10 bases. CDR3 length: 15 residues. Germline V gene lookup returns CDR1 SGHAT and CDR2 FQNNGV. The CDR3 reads CASSLSQGPYNEQFF. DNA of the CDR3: TGTGCCAGCAGCTTAAGTCAGGGTCCCTACAATGAGCAGTTCTTC.